The entry that follows covers one T cell receptor beta chain sequence. The antigen remains undetermined. PCR primers comprised 60 Vbeta and 13 Jbeta primers. Profiling relied on immunoSEQ multiplex PCR, and the TCRdb table lists in-frame clones only, not all of them. Of 160,000 or so clones in the sample, roughly 80% are singletons; the top ten hold about 4%. This sample was included in a study of cytomegalovirus exposure and HLA in healthy donors. The CDR3 consists of 13 residues. Germline V CDR1 and CDR2: SNHLY, FYNNEI. V was cut by 8 bases and J by 1 base, with 8 bases left in between. Study-level points and caveats: Many donors carried some public TCRs, although rarity characterized most TCR sequences. The authors excluded some V segments, including TRBV6-2 and TRBV6-3, as indistinguishable. Reports indicate that TCR beta sequences accurately predicted the HLA-A and HLA-B alleles of most subjects.

This sequence joins TRBV2 and TRBJ2-2; D is perhaps TRBD2 (6 bases). This TCR came from a man aged 50 to 60 in good health and CMV-seropositive. The sequenced sample consisted of PBMCs. The CDR3 sequence: CASLAENTGELFF. The CDR3 DNA is TGTGCCAGCTTAGCGGAGAACACCGGGGAGCTGTTTTTT.